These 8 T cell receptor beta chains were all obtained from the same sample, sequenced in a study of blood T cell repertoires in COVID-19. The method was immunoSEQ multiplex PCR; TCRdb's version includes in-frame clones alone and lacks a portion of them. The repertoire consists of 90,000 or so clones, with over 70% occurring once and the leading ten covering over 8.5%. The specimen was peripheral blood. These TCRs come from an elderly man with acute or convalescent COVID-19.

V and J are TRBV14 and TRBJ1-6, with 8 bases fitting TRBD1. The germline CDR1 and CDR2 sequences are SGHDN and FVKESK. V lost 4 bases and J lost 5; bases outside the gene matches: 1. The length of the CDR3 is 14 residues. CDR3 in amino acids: CASSPDRDNSPLHF. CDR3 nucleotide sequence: TGTGCCAGCAGCCCGGACAGGGATAATTCACCCCTCCACTTT. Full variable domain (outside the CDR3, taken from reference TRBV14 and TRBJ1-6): EAGVTQFPSHSVIEKGQTVTLRCDPISGHDNLYWYRRVMGKEIKFLLHFVKESKQDESGMPNNRFLAERTGGTYSTLKVQPAELEDSGVYFCASSPDRDNSPLHFGNGTRLTVT.

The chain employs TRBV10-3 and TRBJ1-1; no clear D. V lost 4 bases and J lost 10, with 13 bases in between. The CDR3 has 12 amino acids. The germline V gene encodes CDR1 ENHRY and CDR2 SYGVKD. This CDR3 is CAISGQAEIAFF. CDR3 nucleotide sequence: TGTGCCATCAGTGGTCAGGCCGAGATAGCTTTCTTT.

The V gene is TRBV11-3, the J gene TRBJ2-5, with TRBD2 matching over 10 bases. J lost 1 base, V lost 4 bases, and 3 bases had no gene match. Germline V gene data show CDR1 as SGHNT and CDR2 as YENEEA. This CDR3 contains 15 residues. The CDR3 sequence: CASSWTSGGQETQYF. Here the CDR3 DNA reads TGTGCCAGCAGCTGGACTAGCGGAGGCCAAGAGACCCAGTACTTC.

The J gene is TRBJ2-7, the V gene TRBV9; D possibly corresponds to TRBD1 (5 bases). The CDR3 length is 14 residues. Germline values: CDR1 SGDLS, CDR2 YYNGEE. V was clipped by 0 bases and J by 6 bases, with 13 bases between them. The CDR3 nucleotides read TGTGCCAGCAGCGTAGATCTGGGAAGGGGCGAGCAGTACTTC. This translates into CASSVDLGRGEQYF.

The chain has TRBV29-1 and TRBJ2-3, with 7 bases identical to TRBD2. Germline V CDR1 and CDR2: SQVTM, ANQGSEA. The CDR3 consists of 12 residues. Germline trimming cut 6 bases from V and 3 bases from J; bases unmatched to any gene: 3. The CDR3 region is CSVVGGTDTQYF. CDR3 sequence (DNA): TGCAGCGTGGTGGGGGGGACAGATACGCAGTATTTT.

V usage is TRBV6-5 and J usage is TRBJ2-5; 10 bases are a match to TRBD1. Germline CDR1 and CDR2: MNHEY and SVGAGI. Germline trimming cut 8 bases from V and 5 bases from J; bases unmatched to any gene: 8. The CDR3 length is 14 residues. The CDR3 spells CASADRGLRETQYF. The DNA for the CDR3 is TGTGCCAGCGCCGACAGGGGGCTACGCGAGACCCAGTACTTC.

CDR3 in DNA: TGCAGTGCTACTCGGGGTTACGAGCAGTTCTTC. Translation gives CSATRGYEQFF. V usage is TRBV20-1 and J usage is TRBJ2-1; TRBD2 is a possible D gene (5 bases). The length of the CDR3 is 11 residues. Trimming left V 4 bases short and J 10 bases short, with 11 bases between. Germline lookup yields CDR1 DFQATT and CDR2 SNEGSKA (reference sequence).

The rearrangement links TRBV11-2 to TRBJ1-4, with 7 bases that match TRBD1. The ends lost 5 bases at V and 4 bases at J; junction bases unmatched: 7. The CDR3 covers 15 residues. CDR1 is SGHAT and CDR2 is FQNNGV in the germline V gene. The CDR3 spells CASSPPTGLNEKLFF. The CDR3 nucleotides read TGTGCCAGCAGCCCGCCGACAGGGCTTAATGAAAAACTGTTTTTT. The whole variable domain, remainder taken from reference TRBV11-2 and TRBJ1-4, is EAGVAQSPRYKIIEKRQSVAFWCNPISGHATLYWYQQILGQGPKLLIQFQNNGVVDDSQLPKDRFSAERLKGVDSTLKIQPAKLEDSAVYLCASSPPTGLNEKLFFGSGTQLSVL.